The T cell receptor beta chain under discussion was sequenced for a study of shared clonotypes between healthy human individuals. V was pared by 4 bases and J by 0 bases, with 20 bases between. Looked up from germline, CDR1 is SGDLS and CDR2 is YYNGEE. This CDR3 has 18 amino acids. Some clones are missing from TCRdb's copy, which holds only in-frame ones; the method was immunoSEQ multiplex PCR. The data hold 2,500,000 or so clones, with 93% observed a single time. This sequence was found in a young man in good health. Some clones in this sample may be carry-over from other donors' samples. The sequencing sample was made of naive CD4+ T cells from PBMCs. This sample's subset: CD45RA+ positively selected. The V call is TRBV9, the J call TRBJ2-1; tentatively, D is TRBD2 (5 bases). As DNA, the CDR3 is TGTGCCAGCAGCCCTCCCCTCGATAGCGCGTCCTCCTACAATGAGCAGTTCTTC. Its protein is CASSPPLDSASSYNEQFF.